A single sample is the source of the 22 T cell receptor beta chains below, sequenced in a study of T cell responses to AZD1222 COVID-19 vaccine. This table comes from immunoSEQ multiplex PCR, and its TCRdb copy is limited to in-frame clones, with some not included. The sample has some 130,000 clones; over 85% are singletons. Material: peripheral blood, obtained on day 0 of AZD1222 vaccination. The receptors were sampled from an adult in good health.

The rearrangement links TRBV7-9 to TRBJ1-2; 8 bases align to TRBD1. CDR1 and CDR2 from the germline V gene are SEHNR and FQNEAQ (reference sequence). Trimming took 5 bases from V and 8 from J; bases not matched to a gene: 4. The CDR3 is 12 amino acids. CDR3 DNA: TGTGCCAGCAGCCCGAGACAGGGGGGCTACACCTTC. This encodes CASSPRQGGYTF.

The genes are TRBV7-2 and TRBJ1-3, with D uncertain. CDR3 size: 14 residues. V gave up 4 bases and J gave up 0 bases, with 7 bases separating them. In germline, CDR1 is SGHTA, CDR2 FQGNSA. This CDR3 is CASSSLGSGNTIYF. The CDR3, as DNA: TGTGCCAGCAGCTCCCTCGGCTCTGGAAACACCATATATTTT.

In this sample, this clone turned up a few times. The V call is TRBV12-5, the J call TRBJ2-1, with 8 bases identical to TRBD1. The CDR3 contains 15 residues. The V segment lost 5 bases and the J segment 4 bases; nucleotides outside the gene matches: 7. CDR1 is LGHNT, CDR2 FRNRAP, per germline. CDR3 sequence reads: CASGLPGQAYNEQFF. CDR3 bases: TGTGCTAGTGGTCTACCGGGACAGGCGTACAATGAGCAGTTCTTC.

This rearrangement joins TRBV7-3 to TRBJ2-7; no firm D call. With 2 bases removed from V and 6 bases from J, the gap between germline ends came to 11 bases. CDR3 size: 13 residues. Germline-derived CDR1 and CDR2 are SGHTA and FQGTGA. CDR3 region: CASSLHNLSEQYF. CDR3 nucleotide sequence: TGTGCCAGCAGCTTACATAACCTCTCCGAGCAGTACTTC.

CDR3 residues: CSVGGQFGYTF. CDR3 in DNA: TGCAGTGTAGGGGGACAGTTTGGCTACACCTTC. The chain joins TRBV20-1 to TRBJ1-2; 7 bases map to TRBD1. This CDR3 has 11 amino acids. Per germline, CDR1 DFQATT and CDR2 SNEGSKA (reference sequence). Germline trimming cut 7 bases from V and 7 bases from J; bases unmatched to any gene: 6.

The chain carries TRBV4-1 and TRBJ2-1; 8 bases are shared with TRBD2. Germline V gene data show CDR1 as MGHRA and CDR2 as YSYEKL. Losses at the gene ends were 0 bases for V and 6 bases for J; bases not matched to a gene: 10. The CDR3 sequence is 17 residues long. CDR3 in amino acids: CASSQDSRGGLGNEQFF. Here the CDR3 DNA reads TGCGCCAGCAGCCAAGATTCCCGGGGGGGATTAGGCAATGAGCAGTTCTTC.

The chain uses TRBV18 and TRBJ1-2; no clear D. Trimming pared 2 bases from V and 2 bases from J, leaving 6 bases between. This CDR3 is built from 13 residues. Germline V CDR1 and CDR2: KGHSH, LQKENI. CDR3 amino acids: CASSPGGNYGYTF. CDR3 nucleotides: TGTGCCAGCTCACCAGGCGGAAACTATGGCTACACCTTC.

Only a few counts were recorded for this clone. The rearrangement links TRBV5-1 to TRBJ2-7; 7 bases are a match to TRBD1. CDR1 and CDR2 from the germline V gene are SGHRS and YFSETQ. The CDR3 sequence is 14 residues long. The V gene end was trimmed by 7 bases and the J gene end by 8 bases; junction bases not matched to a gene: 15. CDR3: CASGIDRDSLQQYF. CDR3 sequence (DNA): TGCGCCAGCGGAATAGACAGGGACAGTCTCCAGCAGTACTTC.

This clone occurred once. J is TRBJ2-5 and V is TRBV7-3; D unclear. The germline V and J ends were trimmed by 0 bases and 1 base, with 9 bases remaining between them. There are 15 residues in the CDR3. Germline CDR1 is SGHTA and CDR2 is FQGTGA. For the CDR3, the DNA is TGTGCCAGCAGCTTAACGGCCCAGAGCCAAGAGACCCAGTACTTC. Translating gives CASSLTAQSQETQYF.

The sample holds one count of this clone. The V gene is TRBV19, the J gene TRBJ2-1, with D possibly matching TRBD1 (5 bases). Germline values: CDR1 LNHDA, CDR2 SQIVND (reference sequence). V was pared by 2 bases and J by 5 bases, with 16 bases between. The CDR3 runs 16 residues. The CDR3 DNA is TGTGCCAGTAGTATAAGCTCCAGGGATCTGAACAATGAGCAGTTCTTC. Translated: CASSISSRDLNNEQFF.

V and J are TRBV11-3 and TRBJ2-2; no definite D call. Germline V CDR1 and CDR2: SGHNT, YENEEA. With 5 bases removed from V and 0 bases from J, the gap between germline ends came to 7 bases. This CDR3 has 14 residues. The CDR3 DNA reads TGTGCCAGCAGCCGACTCGCGAACACCGGGGAGCTGTTTTTT. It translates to CASSRLANTGELFF.

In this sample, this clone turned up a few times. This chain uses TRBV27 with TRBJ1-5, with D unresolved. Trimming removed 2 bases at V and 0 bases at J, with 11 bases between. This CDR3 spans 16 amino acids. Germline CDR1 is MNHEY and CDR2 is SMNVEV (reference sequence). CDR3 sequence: CASSLRGQVSNQPQHF. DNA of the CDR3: TGTGCCAGCAGTTTAAGAGGGCAAGTTAGCAATCAGCCCCAGCATTTT.

The CDR3 nucleotides read TGTGCCAGCAGCCCTAACCGACAGGGTCTCGGCAATCAGCCCCAGCATTTT. Translation: CASSPNRQGLGNQPQHF. V usage is TRBV5-5 and J usage is TRBJ1-5; 7 bases are shared with TRBD1. This CDR3 has 17 residues. Germline-derived CDR1 and CDR2 are SGHKS and YYEKEE (reference sequence). V trimming: 4 bases; J trimming: 2 bases; junction bases outside the gene matches: 12.

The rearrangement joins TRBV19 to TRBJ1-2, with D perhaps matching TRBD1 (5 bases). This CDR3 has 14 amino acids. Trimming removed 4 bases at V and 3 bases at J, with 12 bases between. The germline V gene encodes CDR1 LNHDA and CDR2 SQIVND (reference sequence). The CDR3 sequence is CASSRPTAHYGYTF. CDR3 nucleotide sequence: TGTGCCAGTAGTAGACCGACAGCTCACTATGGCTACACCTTC.

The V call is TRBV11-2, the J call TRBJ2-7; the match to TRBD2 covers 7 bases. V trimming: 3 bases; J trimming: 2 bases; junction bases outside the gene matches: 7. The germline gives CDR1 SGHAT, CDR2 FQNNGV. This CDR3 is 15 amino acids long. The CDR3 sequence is CASSFYGRQPYEQYF. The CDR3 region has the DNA TGTGCCAGCAGCTTCTACGGGAGGCAGCCCTACGAGCAGTACTTC.

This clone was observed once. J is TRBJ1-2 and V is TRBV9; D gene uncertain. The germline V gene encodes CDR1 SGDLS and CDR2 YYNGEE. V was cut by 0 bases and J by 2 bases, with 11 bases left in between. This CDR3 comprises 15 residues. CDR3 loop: CASSVAPGGNYGYTF. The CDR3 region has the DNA TGTGCCAGCAGCGTAGCGCCAGGCGGGAACTATGGCTACACCTTC.

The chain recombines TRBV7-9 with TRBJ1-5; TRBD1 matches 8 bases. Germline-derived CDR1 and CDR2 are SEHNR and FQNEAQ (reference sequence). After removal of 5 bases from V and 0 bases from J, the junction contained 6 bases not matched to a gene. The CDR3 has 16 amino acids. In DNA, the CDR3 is TGTGCCAGCAGCCCGGGACAGGTTGATAGCAATCAGCCCCAGCATTTT. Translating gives CASSPGQVDSNQPQHF.

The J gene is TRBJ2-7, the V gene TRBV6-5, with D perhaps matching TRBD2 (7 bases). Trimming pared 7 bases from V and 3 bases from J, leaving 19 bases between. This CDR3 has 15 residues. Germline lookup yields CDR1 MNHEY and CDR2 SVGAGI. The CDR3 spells CASKGGGLTYYEQYF. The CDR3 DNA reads TGTGCCAGCAAGGGGGGGGGACTAACCTACTACGAGCAGTACTTC.

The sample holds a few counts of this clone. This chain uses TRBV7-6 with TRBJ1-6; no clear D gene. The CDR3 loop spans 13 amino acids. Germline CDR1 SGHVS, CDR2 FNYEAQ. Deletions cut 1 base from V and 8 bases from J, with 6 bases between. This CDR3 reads CASSLEEYSPLHF. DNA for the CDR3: TGTGCCAGCAGCTTAGAGGAGTATTCACCCCTCCACTTT.

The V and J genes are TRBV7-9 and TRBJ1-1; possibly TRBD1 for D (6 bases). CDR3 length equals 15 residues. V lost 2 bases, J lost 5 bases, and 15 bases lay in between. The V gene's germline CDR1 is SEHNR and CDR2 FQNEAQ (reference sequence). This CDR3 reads CASSLLLGARTEAFF. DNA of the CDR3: TGTGCCAGCAGCTTACTCTTGGGGGCGCGAACTGAAGCTTTCTTT.

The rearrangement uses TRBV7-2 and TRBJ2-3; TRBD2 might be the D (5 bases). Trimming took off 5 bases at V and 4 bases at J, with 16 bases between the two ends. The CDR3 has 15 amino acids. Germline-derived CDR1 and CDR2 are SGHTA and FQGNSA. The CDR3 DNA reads TGTGCCAGCAGCCCGGTGGAGCGGCCTCCAGATACGCAGTATTTT. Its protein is CASSPVERPPDTQYF. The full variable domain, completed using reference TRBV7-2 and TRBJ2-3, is GAGVSQSPSNKVTEKGKDVELRCDPISGHTALYWYRQSLGQGLEFLIYFQGNSAPDKSGLPSDRFSAERTGGSVSTLTIQRTQQEDSAVYLCASSPVERPPDTQYFGPGTRLTVL.

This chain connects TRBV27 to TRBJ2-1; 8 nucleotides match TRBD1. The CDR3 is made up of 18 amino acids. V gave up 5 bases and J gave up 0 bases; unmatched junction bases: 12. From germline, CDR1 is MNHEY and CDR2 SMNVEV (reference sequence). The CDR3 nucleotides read TGTGCCAGCAGTCCAAGGGGTCCCACAGGGGGCTCCTACAATGAGCAGTTCTTC. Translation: CASSPRGPTGGSYNEQFF.